Included here is one TCR beta chain sequence, with context. Its antigen has not been determined. Base qualities are not recorded, but no much larger clone differs from it by a single base. Receptor libraries were prepared by 5' RACE. Sequencing was performed on an Illumina HiSeq 2000. A universal primer binding site was added through template switching, and the final cDNA carried a unique molecular identifier so that TCR cDNA molecules could be counted accurately. Specific primers in the conserved constant-segment region were used to synthesize first-strand cDNA for the TCR alpha and beta chains. To control for contamination, each cDNA library was double barcoded with a SMART-Mk sample barcode plus Illumina barcodes. Two successive PCR steps introduced TruSeq adapter sequences along with Illumina sample barcodes. The TCR alpha and beta cDNA libraries were sequenced on the Illumina HiSeq platform using custom primers. On the authors' methods: MiGEC was used to process raw reads and extract unique molecular identifiers, and MiXCR was used to find CDR3 positions. For each individual, recombination models were inferred using an EM algorithm with the repgenHMM and IGoR tools. Shared clonotypes were analyzed with the tcR package in R, and sharing was normalized by the product of cloneset sizes. To study raw recombination without the effects of thymic and clonal selection, out-of-frame nonproductive sequences were analyzed. The public reads were reprocessed in TCRdb via fastp at Q25 and MiXCR, keeping in-frame beta chains. Every CDR3 protein is listed once, alongside the most common genes and DNA of its rows. The V and J calls come from TCRdb's annotation, not from the publication. The sample has fewer than 250,000 distinct CDR3 sequences on record, 15% to 20% of them singletons. The ten largest clonotypes hold 40% of the sample.

These data originate in a study of identical twins (dated by TCRdb to the mid-2010s). Some background on the complete study: To test whether fetal clonotypes persist, this study deep-sequenced TCR alpha and beta repertoires from monozygotic twins, from unrelated adults of various ages, and from cord blood. To rule out contamination, replicate twin experiments were performed at different times with different library preparation protocols.

In the germline V gene, CDR1 corresponds to SGHTS and CDR2 to YDEGEE. Clipping removes 3 bases from V and 3 bases from J, with 8 as the unmatched junction base count. Counted from cysteine to phenylalanine, this CDR3 has 16 amino acids. Only the CDR3 DNA stays, 48 bases, in frame from base 1. The paper as a whole reports these results and caveats: Because the same donors could not be followed over many years, the conclusions relied on cross-sectional statistical analysis. Compared with coincidental sharing between unrelated individuals, out-of-frame TCR alpha sequences shared between twins had an excess of sequences with low generation probability. In monozygotic twins, out-of-frame TCR alpha sharing was systematically underestimated by recombination models, although the models agreed with sharing between unrelated individuals. Fewer insertions were carried by abundant cord blood beta clonotypes; a weaker similar trend was observed in young adult naive repertoires, while no such trend was observed in memory repertoires. Zero-insertion analyses could be partly confounded by invariant T cells such as MAIT and iNKT, though diverse VJ usage argued against such confounding for most clonotypes. A weaker excess of twin sharing was found in beta out-of-frame sequences because the signal-to-noise ratio was lowered by fewer shared sequences.

Every donor was a healthy Caucasian. The twin cohort consisted of three pairs of female monozygotic twins, all aged roughly 18 to 29 years. Positive isolation kits from Invitrogen were used to isolate the CD4+ and CD8+ T cell populations. These data were also filed under a second study, of T cells expressing NK-cell markers. The second paper further reports: About eight donors provided sorted CD3+CD56+NKG2C+, CD3+CD56+NKG2C- and CD3+CD56-NKG2C+ T-cell subsets, whose TCR beta-chain repertoires were profiled. Among the eight sequenced donors, seven were HCMV-seropositive and one was HCMV-seronegative. To restrict sorting to alphabetaTCR-expressing T cells, an anti-gammadeltaTCR antibody was added in several experiments. For 6 or 7 donors, the dominant CD3+CD56+NKG2C+ clonotypes were among the top 10 CD8+ clonotypes and accounted for 1.0-7.0% of CD8+ T cells. Those dominant clonotypes were again the most abundant among CD3+CD56-NKG2C+ cells in a few donors, at about 25-65%. Whether the expanded NKG2C-expressing T cell clones were specific for HCMV antigens was left unclear. The study sequenced eight donors, all healthy volunteers chosen at random: three men and five women. HCMV-specific IgG was detected in serum with a commercial ELISA kit to determine HCMV serostatus. MIGEC was used to demultiplex reads and group reads by UMI, and MiTCR was used to assemble and quantify clonotypes. To exclude erroneous sequences, any TCR cDNA sequence not supported by at least two reads was discarded. The tcR package was used for downstream repertoire analysis, and clonotypes were matched between fractions using CDR3 nucleotide sequence together with V segment. VDJmatch was used to annotate antigen specificity against VDJdb, with one amino acid substitution allowed in CDR3.

This sequence was found in a young woman in good health. Here the chain combines TRBV5-8 and TRBJ2-3; TRBD1 fits 9 bases in the junction. Sequencing was performed on CD8+ T cells sorted from blood. The CDR3 region reads CASSSPRDRETDTQYF. The nucleotides are TGTGCCAGCAGCTCCCCCCGGGACAGGGAAACAGATACGCAGTATTTT.